This is a list of T cell receptor beta chains from one sample in a study of T cell changes during pregnancy in multiple sclerosis. Profiling relied on immunoSEQ multiplex PCR, and the TCRdb table lists in-frame clones only, not all of them. The table lists more than 25,000 clones, approximately 91% of them singletons. The material was CD8+ T cells from peripheral blood mononuclear cells, obtained after pregnancy. These receptors all stem from a female donor with multiple sclerosis, enrolled in a pregnancy study. CDR3s include the opening cysteine and the closing phenylalanine or tryptophan. Each record gives: V gene, J gene, clone size, D gene, CDR3 protein, CDR3 DNA. D genes are given only for firm matches. Expanded clones are given a class, and other clones once, few, many or no size at all.

v_gene: TRBV15
j_gene: TRBJ2-5
abundance: -
d_gene: -
CDR3aa: CATSRAGDETQYF
CDR3nt: TGTGCCACCAGCAGAGCGGGAGATGAGACCCAGTACTTC

v_gene: TRBV5-1
j_gene: TRBJ1-4
abundance: -
d_gene: TRBD1
CDR3aa: CASSPVGTGYTTNEKLFF
CDR3nt: TGCGCCAGCAGCCCCGTGGGGACAGGATATACAACTAATGAAAAACTGTTTTTT

v_gene: TRBV9
j_gene: TRBJ2-7
abundance: -
d_gene: TRBD2
CDR3aa: CASSPSLAGRYEQYF
CDR3nt: TGTGCCAGCAGCCCCTCGTTAGCGGGAAGGTACGAGCAGTACTTC

v_gene: TRBV7-3
j_gene: TRBJ2-1
abundance: once
d_gene: -
CDR3aa: CASSLAGVGDEQFF
CDR3nt: TGTGCCAGCAGCTTAGCAGGGGTTGGGGATGAGCAGTTCTTC

v_gene: TRBV29-1
j_gene: TRBJ2-5
abundance: -
d_gene: TRBD1
CDR3aa: CSVGDREETQYF
CDR3nt: TGCAGCGTCGGCGACAGGGAAGAGACCCAGTACTTC

v_gene: TRBV13
j_gene: TRBJ2-5
abundance: -
d_gene: -
CDR3aa: CASSLAARLETQYF
CDR3nt: TGTGCCAGCAGCCTCGCCGCCCGACTAGAGACCCAGTACTTC

v_gene: TRBV7-9
j_gene: TRBJ2-1
abundance: -
d_gene: TRBD2
CDR3aa: CASSLYVFEREGREQFF
CDR3nt: TGTGCCAGCAGCTTATACGTGTTTGAGCGGGAGGGCCGTGAGCAGTTCTTC

v_gene: TRBV7-9
j_gene: TRBJ2-3
abundance: -
d_gene: TRBD2
CDR3aa: CASSPPLSGSRGDTQYF
CDR3nt: TGTGCCAGCAGCCCCCCCCTTAGCGGGAGTAGGGGGGATACGCAGTATTTT

v_gene: TRBV19
j_gene: TRBJ2-7
abundance: once
d_gene: TRBD2
CDR3aa: CASSIGWASGYEQYF
CDR3nt: TGTGCCAGTAGTATAGGCTGGGCTAGCGGCTACGAGCAGTACTTC

v_gene: TRBV21-1
j_gene: TRBJ2-1
abundance: -
d_gene: -
CDR3aa: CASSKSQISGYDYNEQFF
CDR3nt: TGTGCCAGCAGCAAATCGCAAATATCGGGGTACGACTACAATGAGCAGTTCTTC

v_gene: TRBV29-1
j_gene: TRBJ2-5
abundance: few
d_gene: TRBD1
CDR3aa: CSVEGGGGETQYF
CDR3nt: TGCAGCGTTGAAGGAGGGGGCGGAGAGACCCAGTACTTC

v_gene: TRBV19
j_gene: TRBJ1-5
abundance: few
d_gene: -
CDR3aa: CASSTFGNGNQPQHF
CDR3nt: TGTGCCAGTAGTACGTTCGGGAATGGGAATCAGCCCCAGCATTTT

v_gene: TRBV5-6
j_gene: TRBJ2-7
abundance: -
d_gene: TRBD2
CDR3aa: CASSLMAGEVYEQYF
CDR3nt: TGTGCCAGCAGCTTGATGGCGGGAGAAGTTTACGAGCAGTACTTC

v_gene: TRBV7-3
j_gene: TRBJ2-3
abundance: once
d_gene: TRBD1
CDR3aa: CASSSGQGNTDTQYF
CDR3nt: TGTGCCAGCAGCTCGGGACAGGGCAACACAGATACGCAGTATTTT

v_gene: TRBV5-1
j_gene: TRBJ2-7
abundance: -
d_gene: -
CDR3aa: CASSWGGGPTEQYF
CDR3nt: TGCGCCAGCAGCTGGGGGGGCGGTCCGACCGAGCAGTACTTC

v_gene: TRBV7-9
j_gene: TRBJ2-2
abundance: -
d_gene: -
CDR3aa: CASSYDLGYTGELFF
CDR3nt: TGTGCCAGCAGCTACGACTTGGGTTACACCGGGGAGCTGTTTTTT

v_gene: TRBV6-5
j_gene: TRBJ2-2
abundance: -
d_gene: TRBD2
CDR3aa: CASSPGTSAGELFF
CDR3nt: TGTGCCAGCAGCCCCGGGACTAGCGCCGGGGAGCTGTTTTTT

v_gene: TRBV27
j_gene: TRBJ2-7
abundance: -
d_gene: -
CDR3aa: CASSLTGGRTYEQYF
CDR3nt: TGTGCCAGCAGTTTAACCGGGGGACGGACCTACGAGCAGTACTTC

v_gene: TRBV7-3
j_gene: TRBJ2-3
abundance: -
d_gene: -
CDR3aa: CASSQQGGEDTQYF
CDR3nt: TGTGCCAGCAGCCAACAGGGGGGGGAAGATACGCAGTATTTT

v_gene: TRBV4-3
j_gene: TRBJ1-4
abundance: -
d_gene: -
CDR3aa: CASSQARGGLGDEKLFF
CDR3nt: TGCGCCAGCAGCCAAGCAAGGGGCGGCCTAGGTGACGAAAAACTGTTTTTT

v_gene: TRBV14
j_gene: TRBJ2-5
abundance: -
d_gene: TRBD1
CDR3aa: CASSNWGQTQETQYF
CDR3nt: TGTGCCAGCAGCAACTGGGGACAGACCCAAGAGACCCAGTACTTC

v_gene: TRBV27
j_gene: TRBJ2-1
abundance: -
d_gene: TRBD2
CDR3aa: CASRLAGGYNEQFF
CDR3nt: TGTGCCAGCAGACTAGCGGGAGGGTACAATGAGCAGTTCTTC

v_gene: TRBV6-4
j_gene: TRBJ1-1
abundance: -
d_gene: -
CDR3aa: CASSERLNTEAFF
CDR3nt: TGTGCCAGCAGTGAACGGTTGAACACTGAAGCTTTCTTT

v_gene: TRBV27
j_gene: TRBJ1-2
abundance: -
d_gene: TRBD1
CDR3aa: CASSPLDRSFYGYTF
CDR3nt: TGTGCCAGCAGTCCCTTGGACAGGTCCTTCTATGGCTACACCTTC

v_gene: TRBV4-1
j_gene: TRBJ2-3
abundance: -
d_gene: TRBD2
CDR3aa: CASSEGLAGVLSTDTQYF
CDR3nt: TGCGCCAGCAGTGAGGGTCTAGCGGGAGTACTTAGCACAGATACGCAGTATTTT

v_gene: TRBV6-4
j_gene: TRBJ2-6
abundance: few
d_gene: TRBD1
CDR3aa: CASSAQGDSSGANVLTF
CDR3nt: TGTGCCAGCAGTGCACAGGGGGATAGCTCTGGGGCCAACGTCCTGACTTTC